The 18 T cell receptor beta chains reported below all come from one sample, sequenced in a study of T cell responses to AZD1222 COVID-19 vaccine. TCRdb's table, derived via immunoSEQ multiplex PCR, lists solely in-frame clones and lacks some. The repertoire holds about 94,000 clones, with 88% as singletons. The sequencing used peripheral blood, collected 28 days after the second AZD1222 dose. Receptors originate from an adult who received the AZD1222 COVID-19 vaccine.

The chain employs TRBV18 and TRBJ2-7; 7 nucleotides line up with TRBD1. From germline, CDR1 is KGHSH and CDR2 LQKENI. The CDR3 has 14 residues. The J segment lost 4 bases and the V segment lost 4 bases, leaving 7 bases of the junction unmatched. The CDR3 DNA follows: TGTGCCAGCTCACATGGAAGCAGGGGGTACGAGCAGTACTTC. It translates to CASSHGSRGYEQYF.

The CDR3 nucleotides are TGTGCCAGCAGTTCAACGGGCCCTGGAAATCAGCCCCAGCATTTT. It is translated as CASSSTGPGNQPQHF. The J gene is TRBJ1-5, the V gene TRBV6-5; D is ambiguous. CDR1 and CDR2 (germline): MNHEY, SVGAGI. V was pared by 4 bases and J by 4 bases, with 14 bases between. CDR3 length: 15 residues.

The V call is TRBV6-5, the J call TRBJ2-2, with D unclear. Germline V CDR1 and CDR2: MNHEY, SVGAGI. V lost 5 bases, J lost 0 bases, and 7 bases lay in between. The CDR3 has 14 amino acids. The CDR3 coding sequence is TGTGCCAGCAGTCTACCTTCGAACACCGGGGAGCTGTTTTTT. Its translation: CASSLPSNTGELFF.

The rearrangement joins TRBV5-8 to TRBJ1-5; D is undetermined. V lost 1 base and J lost 4, with 12 bases in between. The CDR3 length is 15 residues. Germline V gene sequence: CDR1 SGHTS, CDR2 YDEGEE. The CDR3 sequence is CASSLRALGNQPQHF. CDR3 coding DNA: TGTGCCAGCAGCTTGCGGGCCCTTGGGAATCAGCCCCAGCATTTT.

The chain links TRBV5-4 to TRBJ2-1, with D maybe TRBD1 (5 bases). Per the germline V gene, CDR1 is SGHNT and CDR2 is YYREEE (reference sequence). V was trimmed by 0 bases and J by 4 bases, leaving 14 bases between them. The CDR3 loop spans 16 amino acids. In DNA, the CDR3 is TGTGCCAGCAGCTTGGGGCAGGGAAGCTCTTACAATGAGCAGTTCTTC. It is translated as CASSLGQGSSYNEQFF.

The chain couples TRBV7-8 to TRBJ1-5; D uncertain. The CDR3 totals 15 residues. Trimming left V 8 bases short and J 5 bases short, with 19 bases between. Germline V gene lookup returns CDR1 SGHVS and CDR2 FQNEAQ. The CDR3 DNA sequence: TGTGCCAGCTCCGGTGGGTTTCTAGGGCATCAGCCCCAGCATTTT. Protein sequence: CASSGGFLGHQPQHF. The complete variable domain, with remaining parts taken from reference TRBV7-8 and TRBJ1-5, reads GAGVSQSPRYKVAKRGQDVALRCDPISGHVSLFWYQQALGQGPEFLTYFQNEAQLDKSGLPSDRFFAERPEGSVSTLKIQRTQQEDSAVYLCASSGGFLGHQPQHFGDGTRLSIL.

The chain combines TRBV7-8 with TRBJ2-7; D call uncertain. CDR3 length: 13 amino acids. The germline V gene encodes CDR1 SGHVS and CDR2 FQNEAQ. The V and J ends lost 2 bases and 5 bases respectively, with 10 bases between them. The CDR3 DNA is TGTGCCAGCAGCTTAATGGGTAACCACGAGCAGTACTTC. This sequence encodes CASSLMGNHEQYF.

The chain uses TRBV5-8 and TRBJ1-1, with D unresolved. The ends were cut back, 2 bases at V and 5 bases at J, with 13 bases in the middle. Germline CDR1 is SGHTS and CDR2 is YDEGEE. This CDR3 contains 14 residues. CDR3 DNA sequence: TGTGCCAGCAGCTTTCGGGAGGGAACGACTGAAGCTTTCTTT. Amino acid sequence: CASSFREGTTEAFF.

The gene calls are TRBV5-8 and TRBJ2-1; D is undetermined. Germline lookup yields CDR1 SGHTS and CDR2 YDEGEE. V gave up 7 bases and J gave up 3 bases, with 5 bases separating them. The length of the CDR3 is 11 residues. The CDR3 reads CASVIYNEQFF. CDR3 bases: TGTGCCAGCGTCATCTACAATGAGCAGTTCTTC.

The chain employs TRBV7-8 and TRBJ2-7; 7 nucleotides line up with TRBD2. From germline, CDR1 is SGHVS and CDR2 FQNEAQ. This CDR3 has 13 residues. The trim removed 6 bases at V and 0 bases at J, leaving 2 bases unmatched. The CDR3 sequence: CASRGGVSYEQYF. Written as DNA, the CDR3 is TGTGCCAGCAGGGGGGGGGTCTCCTACGAGCAGTACTTC.

The chain employs TRBV29-1 and TRBJ2-1; 7 bases match TRBD2. The V and J ends lost 7 bases and 0 bases, in that order; junction bases with no gene match: 18. Looked up from germline, CDR1 is SQVTM and CDR2 is ANQGSEA. The CDR3 length is 18 residues. The CDR3 DNA reads as TGCAGCGGGAAAGGAGGGGCTAGCGGTTCGAGCTCCTACAATGAGCAGTTCTTC. The encoded protein is CSGKGGASGSSSYNEQFF.

The rearrangement joins TRBV27 to TRBJ1-1, with D maybe TRBD1 (5 bases). The germline CDR1 and CDR2 sequences are MNHEY and SMNVEV (reference sequence). Trimming took off 2 bases at V and 1 base at J, with 5 bases between the two ends. The CDR3 consists of 13 residues. CDR3 sequence reads: CASSLQGNTEAFF. In nucleotides, the CDR3 is TGTGCCAGCAGTTTACAGGGGAACACTGAAGCTTTCTTT.

This chain connects TRBV11-2 to TRBJ2-5, with D possibly matching TRBD1 (5 bases). V dropped 5 bases and J dropped 1 base, with 8 bases sitting between them. Looked up from germline, CDR1 is SGHAT and CDR2 is FQNNGV. The CDR3 spans 13 residues. The CDR3 loop is CASSQGSQETQYF. CDR3 bases: TGTGCCAGCAGCCAGGGTAGCCAAGAGACCCAGTACTTC.

In its sample, this clone was seen a few times. This chain joins TRBV27 and TRBJ1-5, with D possibly matching TRBD1 (5 bases). The ends were cut back, 4 bases at V and 9 bases at J, with 13 bases in the middle. Germline assignment: CDR1 MNHEY and CDR2 SMNVEV (reference sequence). This CDR3 has 13 amino acids. CDR3 sequence reads: CASSWGGTWPQHF. In DNA form, the CDR3 reads TGTGCCAGCAGTTGGGGCGGGACGTGGCCCCAGCATTTT.

The V gene is TRBV7-9, the J gene TRBJ2-7; possibly TRBD2 for D (5 bases). Germline CDR1 and CDR2: SEHNR and FQNEAQ (reference sequence). Trimming removed 3 bases at V and 5 bases at J, with 11 bases between. CDR3 length equals 13 residues. The CDR3 here is CASSLASKNEQYF. CDR3 nucleotide sequence: TGTGCCAGCAGCTTGGCTAGCAAAAACGAGCAGTACTTC.

The chain joins TRBV6-2 or TRBV6-3 to TRBJ2-1; no clear D gene. CDR1 is MNHEY and CDR2 is SVGEGT in the germline V gene. This CDR3 spans 15 amino acids. V lost 2 bases to trimming and J lost 8 bases, with 16 bases between them. This CDR3 reads CASSYGVGLEDEQFF. The CDR3 nucleotides are TGTGCCAGCAGTTACGGTGTCGGCCTCGAGGATGAGCAGTTCTTC.

This sequence joins TRBV7-3 and TRBJ2-6; D gene ambiguous. In germline, CDR1 is SGHTA, CDR2 FQGTGA. Trimming took 5 bases from V and 1 from J, leaving 6 bases between them. The CDR3 loop spans 14 amino acids. Written as DNA, the CDR3 is TGTGCCAGCAGCCCGTTTTCTGGGGCCAACGTCCTGACTTTC. Encoded protein: CASSPFSGANVLTF.

The V gene is TRBV4-2, the J gene TRBJ2-2; the match to TRBD2 covers 11 bases. In germline, CDR1 is LGHNA, CDR2 YNFKEQ. The CDR3 totals 16 residues. V lost 4 bases, J lost 0 bases, and 1 base stayed unmatched. As DNA, the CDR3 is TGTGCCAGCAGCCCTAGCGGGGGGACGAACACCGGGGAGCTGTTTTTT. It yields the protein CASSPSGGTNTGELFF.